A single sample gave rise to the 25 T cell receptor beta chains below, sequenced in a study of cytomegalovirus exposure and HLA in healthy donors. PCR involved 60 Vbeta and 13 Jbeta primers. Assay: immunoSEQ multiplex PCR; the TCRdb copy retains only in-frame clones and omits some. The sample yields roughly 230,000 clones, about 85% seen once. Sequencing was carried out using PBMCs. Receptors were obtained from a girl aged 2 to 10 in good health and CMV-seronegative.

The V call is TRBV10-3, the J call TRBJ2-1, with 13 bases fitting TRBD2. The V segment lost 2 bases and the J segment 0 bases; nucleotides outside the gene matches: 4. This CDR3 is built from 18 residues. Per germline, CDR1 ENHRY and CDR2 SYGVKD. CDR3 DNA: TGTGCCATCAGTGAGAAGGGGACTAGCGGGGCCTCCTACAATGAGCAGTTCTTC. It codes for CAISEKGTSGASYNEQFF.

The chain has TRBV10-3 and TRBJ1-6; no clear D. V shed 6 bases and J shed 6 bases, with 9 bases lying between them. Germline CDR1 reads ENHRY; CDR2 reads SYGVKD. This CDR3 has 13 amino acids. In DNA, the CDR3 is TGTGCCATCAGCCGGGAAATTAATTCACCCCTCCACTTT. Protein product: CAISREINSPLHF.

This clone was detected once. This CDR3 is CASIFPTDTQYF. The DNA of the CDR3 is TGTGCCAGCATATTCCCCACAGATACGCAGTATTTT. The chain carries TRBV6-1 and TRBJ2-3, with D hard to call. V was trimmed by 7 bases and J by 2 bases, leaving 7 bases between them. Germline V gene lookup returns CDR1 MNHNS and CDR2 SASEGT. This CDR3 comprises 12 residues.

The genes are TRBV9 and TRBJ2-1; D might be TRBD2 (5 bases). The CDR3 has 16 residues. Germline V gene sequence: CDR1 SGDLS, CDR2 YYNGEE. Deletions cut 3 bases from V and 8 bases from J, with 21 bases between. The CDR3 protein is CASSAFRGRGVDEQFF. CDR3 in DNA: TGTGCCAGCAGCGCCTTTCGTGGGAGAGGTGTCGATGAGCAGTTCTTC.

The V gene is TRBV5-6, the J gene TRBJ2-7; 7 positions agree with TRBD2. Per germline, CDR1 SGHDT and CDR2 YYEEEE. The CDR3 is made up of 15 amino acids. Trimming cost V 7 bases and J 0 bases; bases outside gene matches: 10. The CDR3 here is CASRLRGGPSYEQYF. The CDR3 DNA follows: TGTGCCAGCCGCCTGCGGGGAGGGCCCTCCTACGAGCAGTACTTC.

The V gene is TRBV6-1, the J gene TRBJ1-3; 7 bases match TRBD1. CDR3 length: 14 residues. Per the germline V gene, CDR1 is MNHNS and CDR2 is SASEGT. V was clipped by 6 bases and J by 4 bases; unmatched bases: 6. The CDR3 spells CASRTRDRGNTIYF. Here the CDR3 DNA reads TGTGCCAGCAGGACCCGGGACAGAGGAAACACCATATATTTT.

CDR3 sequence reads: CASSVGASGGAADTQYF. In nucleotides, the CDR3 is TGTGCCAGCAGCGTAGGGGCTAGCGGGGGGGCAGCAGATACGCAGTATTTT. The V and J genes are TRBV9 and TRBJ2-3; 12 bases are a match to TRBD2. After removal of 0 bases from V and 4 bases from J, the junction contained 6 bases not matched to a gene. Germline assignment: CDR1 SGDLS and CDR2 YYNGEE. This CDR3 spans 17 amino acids.

The CDR3 here is CASSSLAGHSYEQYF. In nucleotides, the CDR3 is TGTGCCAGCAGCTCACTAGCGGGCCACTCCTACGAGCAGTACTTC. V is TRBV5-4 and J is TRBJ2-7; 9 bases agree with TRBD2. CDR1 SGHNT and CDR2 YYREEE come from the germline V gene (reference sequence). CDR3 length: 15 amino acids. V trimming: 3 bases; J trimming: 0 bases; junction bases outside the gene matches: 4.

The chain links TRBV5-6 to TRBJ2-5; the D is unclear. Looked up from germline, CDR1 is SGHDT and CDR2 is YYEEEE. The CDR3 sequence is 11 residues long. V lost 4 bases and J 5 bases, leaving 6 bases between the germline ends. This CDR3 reads CASSLRETQYF. The CDR3 DNA follows: TGTGCCAGCAGCCTTCGGGAGACCCAGTACTTC.

This chain uses TRBV5-1 with TRBJ1-1; D perhaps matches TRBD1 (6 bases). Germline V gene sequence: CDR1 SGHRS, CDR2 YFSETQ. The length of the CDR3 is 13 residues. Trimming took off 0 bases at V and 6 bases at J, with 9 bases between the two ends. The CDR3 region is CASSLEGGAEAFF. In DNA, the CDR3 is TGCGCCAGCAGCTTGGAAGGGGGGGCTGAAGCTTTCTTT.

The V call is TRBV27, the J call TRBJ1-1; 10 nucleotides agree with TRBD1. Unmatched junction bases numbered 13, after V lost 7 bases and J lost 2 bases. Germline-derived CDR1 and CDR2 are MNHEY and SMNVEV (reference sequence). The CDR3 is 17 residues long. CDR3: CASNRLGQGRYNTEAFF. CDR3 coding DNA: TGTGCCAGCAACAGATTGGGACAGGGGAGATATAACACTGAAGCTTTCTTT.

Here the CDR3 DNA reads TGTGCCAGCAGCCCTAGCGGGGGGATGTTCTACGAGCAGTACTTC. Translation: CASSPSGGMFYEQYF. The V gene is TRBV7-9, the J gene TRBJ2-7; 11 bases match TRBD2. Trimming cost V 5 bases and J 3 bases; bases outside gene matches: 6. Per germline, CDR1 SEHNR and CDR2 FQNEAQ (reference sequence). The CDR3 is 15 residues long.

This clone has just one count. The chain is built from TRBV1 and TRBJ2-1; no check of the table's D call, TRBD1, against the DNA was made. TRBV1 is a pseudogene locus. The CDR3 runs to 19 residues. The CDR3 nucleotides read TGCACCAGCAGCCCGCCGACACCATTTCCCGGGACAGAGCACAATGAGCAGTTCTTC. Its protein product is CTSSPPTPFPGTEHNEQFF.

The J gene is TRBJ1-2, the V gene TRBV5-4; D gene ambiguous. Trimming cost V 3 bases and J 8 bases, with 14 bases left between them. The germline CDR1 and CDR2 sequences are SGHNT and YYREEE (reference sequence). CDR3 length: 13 residues. The CDR3 nucleotides read TGTGCCAGCAGCTCCCGGTGGAGACGGGGCTACACCTTC. This translates into CASSSRWRRGYTF.

The J gene is TRBJ2-5, the V gene TRBV7-9, with D maybe TRBD2 (7 bases). The germline V and J ends were trimmed by 5 bases and 4 bases, with 17 bases remaining between them. CDR1 is SEHNR and CDR2 is FQNEAQ in the germline V gene (reference sequence). The CDR3 spans 15 residues. CDR3 in DNA: TGTGCCAGCAGCCGAGGGGGGCGGGAGTCAGAGACCCAGTACTTC. Protein: CASSRGGRESETQYF.

CDR3 coding DNA: TGTGCCAGCAGACTTGGCGGGGGACTCACGAGCACAGATACGCAGTATTTT. Residues: CASRLGGGLTSTDTQYF. V usage is TRBV5-4 and J usage is TRBJ2-3; 7 nucleotides align to TRBD2. This CDR3 comprises 17 residues. V gave up 5 bases and J gave up 0 bases; unmatched junction bases: 12. Germline CDR1 is SGHNT and CDR2 is YYREEE (reference sequence).

The CDR3: CASSSGQNTEAFF. The CDR3 nucleotides read TGTGCCAGCAGTTCGGGACAGAACACTGAAGCTTTCTTT. This sequence joins TRBV6-5 and TRBJ1-1; weak D call: TRBD1 (6 bases). The V end lost 4 bases, the J end lost 1 base, and 7 bases lay between the germline ends. The CDR3 spans 13 residues. Germline-derived CDR1 and CDR2 are MNHEY and SVGAGI.

This chain connects TRBV9 to TRBJ1-4; TRBD1 matches at 8 bases. J lost 14 bases, V lost 3 bases, and 21 bases had no gene match. The CDR3 runs 17 residues. The germline V gene encodes CDR1 SGDLS and CDR2 YYNGEE. The CDR3 reads CASSASTGGAGLRRLFF. The CDR3 DNA reads as TGTGCCAGCAGCGCCTCAACAGGGGGAGCCGGGCTTAGGCGGCTGTTTTTT.

The J gene is TRBJ2-7, the V gene TRBV6-1; D not certain. Looked up from germline, CDR1 is MNHNS and CDR2 is SASEGT. Trimming shortened V by 6 bases and J by 3 bases, and 6 bases separated the two germline ends. The CDR3 length is 11 residues. CDR3 bases: TGTGCCAGCAGACTCAACTACGAGCAGTACTTC. Translated, it gives CASRLNYEQYF.

The chain has TRBV6-5 and TRBJ1-5; maybe TRBD1 (6 bases). CDR3 length: 15 residues. The germline V and J ends were trimmed by 6 bases and 0 bases, with 12 bases remaining between them. Germline V gene data show CDR1 as MNHEY and CDR2 as SVGAGI. DNA for the CDR3: TGTGCCAGCAGCCTCGGACAGTTTAGCAATCAGCCCCAGCATTTT. Translated: CASSLGQFSNQPQHF.

This clone is a singleton in its sample. V and J are TRBV5-1 and TRBJ2-2, with D possibly TRBD1 on 8 matching bases. Trimming took off 5 bases at V and 4 bases at J, with 15 bases between the two ends. CDR3 size: 15 residues. Germline CDR1 and CDR2: SGHRS and YFSETQ. CDR3 DNA: TGCGCCAGCAGAGGAACAGGGGGGGCCACCGGGGAGCTGTTTTTT. Translation gives CASRGTGGATGELFF.

The chain carries TRBV6-6 and TRBJ2-2; D call uncertain. Germline V gene sequence: CDR1 MNHNY, CDR2 SVGAGI (reference sequence). There are 14 residues in the CDR3. V lost 8 bases and J lost 7, with 17 bases in between. Here the CDR3 DNA reads TGTGCCAGCCGGCCGACGTTAGCAATCGGGGAGCTGTTTTTT. It codes for CASRPTLAIGELFF.

The CDR3 DNA sequence: TGTGCCAGCAGCTTCCAGGGGGCGAACACCGGGGAGCTGTTTTTT. Translating gives CASSFQGANTGELFF. This chain joins TRBV11-2 and TRBJ2-2, with 7 bases fitting TRBD1. CDR3 length: 15 amino acids. V lost 3 bases, J lost 0 bases, and 1 base stayed unmatched. Germline-derived CDR1 and CDR2 are SGHAT and FQNNGV.

The chain links TRBV7-6 to TRBJ2-1; TRBD2 matches 14 bases. This CDR3 is 16 amino acids long. Trimming cost V 5 bases and J 9 bases; bases outside gene matches: 9. Germline CDR1 is SGHVS and CDR2 is FNYEAQ. CDR3 DNA: TGTGCCAGCAGCCACCAGACTAGCGGGAGGGGGGTTGAGCAGTTCTTC. Translating it yields CASSHQTSGRGVEQFF.

This clone occurred a few times. The conserved closing phenylalanine or tryptophan is absent in this CDR3, likely reflecting a read error. The DNA is left out, because the CDR3 cannot be placed on it with certainty; the CDR3 is given as TCRdb lists it. V usage is TRBV23-1 and J usage is TRBJ2-7; the table's D gene call, TRBD1, was not cross checked with the DNA. TRBV23-1 is an ORF; its function is uncertain. The CDR3 spans 13 residues, counting both ends. This CDR3 reads CASSKETGQGGSI.